This T cell receptor beta chain was observed in a study of CD8 T cells in ankylosing spondylitis. V lost 8 bases to trimming and J lost 1 base, with 19 bases between them. This CDR3 has 16 residues. Germline CDR1 SGHTA, CDR2 FQGNSA. The TCR beta libraries were generated through quantitative 5'-RACE incorporating molecular barcodes. From the 5' RACE reads, TCRdb called clonotypes with MiXCR, one entry per CDR3 protein. The sample shows roughly 100,000 distinct CDR3 sequences, 8% to 10% of them seen only once. The chain uses TRBV7-2 and TRBJ2-3, with D unresolved. The sequenced material came from blood, either unsorted or a sorted T cell fraction (not recorded which). The sequence derives from a male donor with ankylosing spondylitis or in good health (not recorded which). In DNA, the CDR3 is TGTGCCAGCCCCTTACCGGGCAGATGGGGCACAGATACGCAGTATTTT. Amino acid sequence: CASPLPGRWGTDTQYF.